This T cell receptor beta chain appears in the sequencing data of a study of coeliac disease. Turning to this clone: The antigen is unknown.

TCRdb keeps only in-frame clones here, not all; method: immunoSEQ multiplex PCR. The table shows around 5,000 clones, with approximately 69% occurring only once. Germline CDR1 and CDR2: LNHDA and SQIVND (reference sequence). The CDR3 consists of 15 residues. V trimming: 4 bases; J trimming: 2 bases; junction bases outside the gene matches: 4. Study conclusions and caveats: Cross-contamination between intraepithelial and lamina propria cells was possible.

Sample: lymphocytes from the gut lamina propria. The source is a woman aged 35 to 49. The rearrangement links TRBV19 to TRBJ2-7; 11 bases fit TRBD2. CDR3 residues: CASSRIAGGPYEQYF. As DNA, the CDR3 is TGTGCCAGTAGTAGAATAGCGGGAGGGCCCTACGAGCAGTACTTC.